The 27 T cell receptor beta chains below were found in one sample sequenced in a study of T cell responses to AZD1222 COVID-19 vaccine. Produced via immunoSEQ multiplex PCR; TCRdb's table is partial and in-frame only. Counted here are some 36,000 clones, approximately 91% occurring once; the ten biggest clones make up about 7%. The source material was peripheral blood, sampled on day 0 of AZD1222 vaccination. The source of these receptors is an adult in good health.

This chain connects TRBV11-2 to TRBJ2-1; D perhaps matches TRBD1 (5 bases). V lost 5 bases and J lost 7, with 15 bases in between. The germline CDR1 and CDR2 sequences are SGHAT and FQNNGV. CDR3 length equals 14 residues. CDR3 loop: CASSPSQGRNEQFF. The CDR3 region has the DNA TGTGCCAGCAGCCCCTCGCAGGGCCGGAATGAGCAGTTCTTC.

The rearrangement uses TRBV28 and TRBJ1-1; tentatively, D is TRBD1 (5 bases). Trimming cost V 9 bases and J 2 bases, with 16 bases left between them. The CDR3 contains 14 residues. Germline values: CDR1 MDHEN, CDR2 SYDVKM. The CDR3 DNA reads TGTGCCAGTCGGGACCGCCTGCTTAACACTGAAGCTTTCTTT. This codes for CASRDRLLNTEAFF.

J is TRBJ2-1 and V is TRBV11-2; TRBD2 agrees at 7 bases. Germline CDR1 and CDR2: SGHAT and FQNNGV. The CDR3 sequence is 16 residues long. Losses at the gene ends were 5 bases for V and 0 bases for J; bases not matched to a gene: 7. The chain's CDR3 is CASSPPSGISYNEQFF. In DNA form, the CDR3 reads TGTGCCAGCAGCCCCCCAAGCGGGATCTCCTACAATGAGCAGTTCTTC. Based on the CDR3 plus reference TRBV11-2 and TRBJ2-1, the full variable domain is EAGVAQSPRYKIIEKRQSVAFWCNPISGHATLYWYQQILGQGPKLLIQFQNNGVVDDSQLPKDRFSAERLKGVDSTLKIQPAKLEDSAVYLCASSPPSGISYNEQFFGPGTRLTVL.

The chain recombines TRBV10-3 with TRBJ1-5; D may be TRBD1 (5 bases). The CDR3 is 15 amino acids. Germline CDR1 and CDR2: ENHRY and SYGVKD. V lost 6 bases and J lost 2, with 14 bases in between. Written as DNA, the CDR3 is TGTGCCATCAGAGGGGAGTCGGGAGGCAATCAGCCCCAGCATTTT. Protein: CAIRGESGGNQPQHF.

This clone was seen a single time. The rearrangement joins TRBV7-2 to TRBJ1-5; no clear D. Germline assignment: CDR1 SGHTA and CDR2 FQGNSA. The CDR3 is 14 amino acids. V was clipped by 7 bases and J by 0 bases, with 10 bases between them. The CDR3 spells CASTQVLSNQPQHF. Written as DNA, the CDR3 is TGTGCCAGCACCCAAGTTCTTAGCAATCAGCCCCAGCATTTT. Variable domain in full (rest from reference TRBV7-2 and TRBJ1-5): GAGVSQSPSNKVTEKGKDVELRCDPISGHTALYWYRQSLGQGLEFLIYFQGNSAPDKSGLPSDRFSAERTGGSVSTLTIQRTQQEDSAVYLCASTQVLSNQPQHFGDGTRLSIL.

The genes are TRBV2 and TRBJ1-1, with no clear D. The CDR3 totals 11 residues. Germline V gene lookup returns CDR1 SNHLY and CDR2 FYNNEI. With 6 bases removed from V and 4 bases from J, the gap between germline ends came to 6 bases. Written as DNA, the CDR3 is TGTGCCAGCAGGCATGCCACTGAAGCTTTCTTT. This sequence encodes CASRHATEAFF.

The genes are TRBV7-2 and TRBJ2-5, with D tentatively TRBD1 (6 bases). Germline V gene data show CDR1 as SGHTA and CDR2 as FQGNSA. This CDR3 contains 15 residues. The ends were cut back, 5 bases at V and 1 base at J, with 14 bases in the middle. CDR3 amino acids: CASSPLAGVQETQYF. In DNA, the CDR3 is TGTGCCAGCAGCCCCCTGGCAGGGGTCCAAGAGACCCAGTACTTC.

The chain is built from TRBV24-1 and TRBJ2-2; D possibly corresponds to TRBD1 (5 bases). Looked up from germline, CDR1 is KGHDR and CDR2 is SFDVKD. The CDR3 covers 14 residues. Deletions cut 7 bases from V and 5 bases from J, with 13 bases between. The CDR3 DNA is TGTGCCACCAGGGACACCCAAGGGACCGGGGAGCTGTTTTTT. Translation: CATRDTQGTGELFF.

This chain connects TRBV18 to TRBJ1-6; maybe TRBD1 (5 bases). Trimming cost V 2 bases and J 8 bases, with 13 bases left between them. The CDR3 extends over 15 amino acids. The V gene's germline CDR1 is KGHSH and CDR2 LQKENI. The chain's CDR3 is CASSPGAGRDSPLHF. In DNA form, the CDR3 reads TGTGCCAGCTCACCAGGGGCCGGCAGGGATTCACCCCTCCACTTT.

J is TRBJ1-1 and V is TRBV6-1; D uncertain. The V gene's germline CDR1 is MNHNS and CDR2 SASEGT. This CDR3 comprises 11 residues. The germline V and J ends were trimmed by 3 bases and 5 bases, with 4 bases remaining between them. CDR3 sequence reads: CASSDRTEAFF. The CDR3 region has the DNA TGTGCCAGCAGTGACCGAACTGAAGCTTTCTTT.

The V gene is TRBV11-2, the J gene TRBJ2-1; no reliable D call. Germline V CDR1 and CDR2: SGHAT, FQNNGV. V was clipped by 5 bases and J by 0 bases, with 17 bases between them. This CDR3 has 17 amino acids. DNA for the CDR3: TGTGCCAGCAGCCCAAGCGCAGACGCGCTCTCCTACAATGAGCAGTTCTTC. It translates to CASSPSADALSYNEQFF.

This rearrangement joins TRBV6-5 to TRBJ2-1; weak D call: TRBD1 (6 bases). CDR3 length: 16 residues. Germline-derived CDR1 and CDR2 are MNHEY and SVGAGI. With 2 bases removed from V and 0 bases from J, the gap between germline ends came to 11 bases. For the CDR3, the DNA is TGTGCCAGCAGTTACAAAACAGGGAACTCCTACAATGAGCAGTTCTTC. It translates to CASSYKTGNSYNEQFF.

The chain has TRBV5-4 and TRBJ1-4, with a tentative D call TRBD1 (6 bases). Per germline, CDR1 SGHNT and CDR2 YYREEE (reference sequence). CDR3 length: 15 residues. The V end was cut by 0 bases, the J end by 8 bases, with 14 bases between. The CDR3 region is CASSLEAGEMEKLFF. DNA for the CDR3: TGTGCCAGCAGCTTGGAAGCAGGGGAGATGGAAAAACTGTTTTTT.

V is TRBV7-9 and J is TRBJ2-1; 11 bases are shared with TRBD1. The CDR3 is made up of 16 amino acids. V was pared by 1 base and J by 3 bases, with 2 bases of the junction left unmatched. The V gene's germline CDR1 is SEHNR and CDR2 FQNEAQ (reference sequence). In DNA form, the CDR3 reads TGTGCCAGCAGCTTAGGGACAGGGGGCCACTACAATGAGCAGTTCTTC. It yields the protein CASSLGTGGHYNEQFF.

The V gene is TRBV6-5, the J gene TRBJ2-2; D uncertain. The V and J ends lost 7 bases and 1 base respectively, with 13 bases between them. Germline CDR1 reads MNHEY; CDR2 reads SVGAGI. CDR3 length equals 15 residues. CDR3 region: CASKRNIGNTGELFF. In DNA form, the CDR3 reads TGTGCCAGCAAGAGGAACATCGGGAACACCGGGGAGCTGTTTTTT.

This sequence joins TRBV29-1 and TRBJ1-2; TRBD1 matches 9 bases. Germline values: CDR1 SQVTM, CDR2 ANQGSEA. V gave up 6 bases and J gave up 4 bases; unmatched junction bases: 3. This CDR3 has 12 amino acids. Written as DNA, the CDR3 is TGCAGCGTGAACAGGGGGCCCTATGGCTACACCTTC. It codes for CSVNRGPYGYTF.

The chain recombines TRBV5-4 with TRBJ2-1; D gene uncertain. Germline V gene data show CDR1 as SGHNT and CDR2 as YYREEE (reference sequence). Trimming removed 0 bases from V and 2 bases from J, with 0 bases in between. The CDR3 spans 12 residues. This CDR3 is CASSLAYNEQFF. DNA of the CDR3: TGTGCCAGCAGCTTGGCCTACAATGAGCAGTTCTTC.

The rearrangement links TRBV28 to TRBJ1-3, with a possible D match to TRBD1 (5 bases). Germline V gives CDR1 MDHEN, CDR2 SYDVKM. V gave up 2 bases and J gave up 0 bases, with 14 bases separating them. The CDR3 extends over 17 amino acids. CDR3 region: CASSLGTGANSGNTIYF. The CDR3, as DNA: TGTGCCAGCAGTTTAGGGACCGGGGCCAACTCTGGAAACACCATATATTTT.

As DNA, the CDR3 is TGTGCCAGCTCAGCGGGACAGTACTACAATGAGCAGTTCTTC. Protein sequence: CASSAGQYYNEQFF. The chain employs TRBV18 and TRBJ2-1; possible D gene TRBD1, 7 bases. The CDR3 covers 14 residues. Germline assignment: CDR1 KGHSH and CDR2 LQKENI. V was clipped by 5 bases and J by 3 bases, with 11 bases between them. Using reference TRBV18 and TRBJ2-1 for the parts outside the CDR3, the full variable domain is NAGVMQNPRHLVRRRGQEARLRCSPMKGHSHVYWYRQLPEEGLKFMVYLQKENIIDESGMPKERFSAEFPKEGPSILRIQQVVRGDSAAYFCASSAGQYYNEQFFGPGTRLTVL.

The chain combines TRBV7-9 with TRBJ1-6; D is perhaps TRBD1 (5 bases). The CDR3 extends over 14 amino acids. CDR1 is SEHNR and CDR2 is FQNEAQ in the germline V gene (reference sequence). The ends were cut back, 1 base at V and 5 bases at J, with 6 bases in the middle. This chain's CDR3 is CASSLGGNNSPLHF. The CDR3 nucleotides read TGTGCCAGCAGCTTAGGGGGGAATAATTCACCCCTCCACTTT.

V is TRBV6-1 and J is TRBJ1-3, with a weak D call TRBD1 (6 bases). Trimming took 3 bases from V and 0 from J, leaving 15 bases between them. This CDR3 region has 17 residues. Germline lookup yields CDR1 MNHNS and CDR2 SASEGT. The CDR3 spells CASSERGTLYSGNTIYF. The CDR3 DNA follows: TGTGCCAGCAGTGAGCGAGGGACACTATACTCTGGAAACACCATATATTTT.

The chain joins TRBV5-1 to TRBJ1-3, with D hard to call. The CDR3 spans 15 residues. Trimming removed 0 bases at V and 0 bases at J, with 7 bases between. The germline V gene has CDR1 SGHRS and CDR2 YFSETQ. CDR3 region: CASSLDADSGNTIYF. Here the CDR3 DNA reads TGCGCCAGCAGCTTGGACGCGGACTCTGGAAACACCATATATTTT.

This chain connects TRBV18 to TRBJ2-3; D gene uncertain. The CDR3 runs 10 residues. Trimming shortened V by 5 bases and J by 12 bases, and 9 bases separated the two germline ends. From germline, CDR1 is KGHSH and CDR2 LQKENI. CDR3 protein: CASSSTTQYF. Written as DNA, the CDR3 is TGTGCCAGCTCATCGACCACTCAGTATTTT.

CDR3 sequence reads: CASSQGSGSYEQYF. The CDR3 DNA follows: TGTGCCAGCAGCCAAGGTAGCGGGAGCTACGAGCAGTACTTC. The rearrangement links TRBV3-1 (or the pseudogene TRBV3-2) to TRBJ2-7; TRBD2 agrees at 9 bases. V trimming: 1 base; J trimming: 3 bases; junction bases outside the gene matches: 1. Germline loops: CDR1 LGHDT, CDR2 YNNKEL (reference sequence). This CDR3 is 14 amino acids long.

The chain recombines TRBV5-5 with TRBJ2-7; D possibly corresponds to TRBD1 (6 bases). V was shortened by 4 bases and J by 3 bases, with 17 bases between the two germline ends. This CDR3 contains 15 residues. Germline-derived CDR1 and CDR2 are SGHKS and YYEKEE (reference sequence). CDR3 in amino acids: CASSAAGSGVYEQYF. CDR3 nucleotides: TGTGCCAGCAGCGCTGCTGGGTCAGGGGTCTACGAGCAGTACTTC. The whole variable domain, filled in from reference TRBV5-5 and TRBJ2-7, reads DAGVTQSPTHLIKTRGQQVTLRCSPISGHKSVSWYQQVLGQGPQFIFQYYEKEERGRGNFPDRFSARQFPNYSSELNVNALLLGDSALYLCASSAAGSGVYEQYFGPGTRLTVT.

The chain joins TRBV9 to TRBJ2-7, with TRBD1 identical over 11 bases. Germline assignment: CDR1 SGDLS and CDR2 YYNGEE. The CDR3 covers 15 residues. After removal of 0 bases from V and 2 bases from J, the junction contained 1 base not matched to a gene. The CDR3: CASSVAGQGAYEQYF. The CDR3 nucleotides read TGTGCCAGCAGCGTAGCGGGACAGGGGGCCTACGAGCAGTACTTC. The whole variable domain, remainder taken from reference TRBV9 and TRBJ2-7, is DSGVTQTPKHLITATGQRVTLRCSPRSGDLSVYWYQQSLDQGLQFLIQYYNGEERAKGNILERFSAQQFPDLHSELNLSSLELGDSALYFCASSVAGQGAYEQYFGPGTRLTVT.

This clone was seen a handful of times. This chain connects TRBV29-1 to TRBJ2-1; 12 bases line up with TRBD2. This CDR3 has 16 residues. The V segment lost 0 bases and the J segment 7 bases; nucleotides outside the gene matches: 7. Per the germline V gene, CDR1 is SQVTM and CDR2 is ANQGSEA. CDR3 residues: CSVEDSTSGSYNEQFF. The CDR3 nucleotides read TGCAGCGTTGAAGATTCGACTAGCGGGAGTTATAATGAGCAGTTCTTC.